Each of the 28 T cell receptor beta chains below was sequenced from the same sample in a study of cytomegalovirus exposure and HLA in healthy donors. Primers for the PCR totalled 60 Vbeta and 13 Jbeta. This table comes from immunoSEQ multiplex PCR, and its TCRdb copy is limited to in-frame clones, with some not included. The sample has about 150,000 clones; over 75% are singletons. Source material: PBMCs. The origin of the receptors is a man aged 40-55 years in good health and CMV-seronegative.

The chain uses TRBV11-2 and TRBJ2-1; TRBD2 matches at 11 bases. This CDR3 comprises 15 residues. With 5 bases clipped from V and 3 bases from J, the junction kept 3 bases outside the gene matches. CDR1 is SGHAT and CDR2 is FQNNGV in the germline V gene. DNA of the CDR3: TGTGCCAGCAGCCCACTAGCGGGAGACTACAATGAGCAGTTCTTC. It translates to CASSPLAGDYNEQFF.

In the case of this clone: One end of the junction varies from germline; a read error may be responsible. CDR3 residues: CAGSGRPAYEQYF. The CDR3 nucleotides are TGTGCCGGCAGCGGCAGGCCGGCCTACGAGCAGTACTTC. J is TRBJ2-7 and V is TRBV28; tentative D call: TRBD2 (5 bases). Germline V lookup: CDR1 MDHEN, CDR2 SYDVKM. The length of the CDR3 is 13 residues.

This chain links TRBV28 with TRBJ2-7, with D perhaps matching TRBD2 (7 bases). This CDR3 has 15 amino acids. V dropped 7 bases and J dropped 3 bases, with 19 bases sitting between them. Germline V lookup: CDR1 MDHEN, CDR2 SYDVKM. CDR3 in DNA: TGTGCCAGCAACCCCCGGGGGGCCCATCACTACGAGCAGTACTTC. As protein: CASNPRGAHHYEQYF.

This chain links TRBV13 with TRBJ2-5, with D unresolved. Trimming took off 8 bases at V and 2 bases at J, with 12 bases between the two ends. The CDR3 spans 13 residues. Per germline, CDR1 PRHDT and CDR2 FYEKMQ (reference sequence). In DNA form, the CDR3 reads TGTGCCAGCTCCTACCTACGGCAAGAGACCCAGTACTTC. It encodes CASSYLRQETQYF. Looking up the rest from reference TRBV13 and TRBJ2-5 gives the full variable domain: AAGVIQSPRHLIKEKRETATLKCYPIPRHDTVYWYQQGPGQDPQFLISFYEKMQSDKGSIPDRFSAQQFSDYHSELNMSSLELGDSALYFCASSYLRQETQYFGPGTRLLVL.

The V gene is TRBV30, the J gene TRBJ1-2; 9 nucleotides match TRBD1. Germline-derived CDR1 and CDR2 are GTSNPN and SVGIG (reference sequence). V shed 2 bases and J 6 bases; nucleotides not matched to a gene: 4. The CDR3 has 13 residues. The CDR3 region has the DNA TGTGCCTGGAGTCCCGGGACAGGGAATGGCTACACCTTC. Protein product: CAWSPGTGNGYTF.

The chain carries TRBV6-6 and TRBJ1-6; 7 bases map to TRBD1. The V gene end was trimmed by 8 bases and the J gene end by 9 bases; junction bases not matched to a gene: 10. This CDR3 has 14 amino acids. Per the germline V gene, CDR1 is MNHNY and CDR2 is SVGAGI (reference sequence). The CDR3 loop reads CASCVGTEGSPLHF. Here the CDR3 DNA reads TGTGCCAGCTGTGTCGGGACAGAGGGTTCACCCCTCCACTTT.

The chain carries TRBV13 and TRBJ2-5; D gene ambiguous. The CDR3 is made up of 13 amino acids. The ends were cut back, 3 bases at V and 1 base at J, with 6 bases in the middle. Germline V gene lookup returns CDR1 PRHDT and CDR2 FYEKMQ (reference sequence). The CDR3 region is CASSFQIQETQYF. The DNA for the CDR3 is TGTGCCAGCAGCTTTCAAATCCAAGAGACCCAGTACTTC.

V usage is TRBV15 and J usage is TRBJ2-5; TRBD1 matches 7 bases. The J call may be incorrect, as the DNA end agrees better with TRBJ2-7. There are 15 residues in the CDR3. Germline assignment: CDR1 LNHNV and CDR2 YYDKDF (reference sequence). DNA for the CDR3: TGTGCCACCAGCAGAGATCTGGGGACAGCCTACGAGCAGTACTTC. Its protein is CATSRDLGTAYEQYF.

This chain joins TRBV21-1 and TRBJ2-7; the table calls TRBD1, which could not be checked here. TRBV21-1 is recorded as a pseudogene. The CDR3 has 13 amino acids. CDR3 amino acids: CASNPTGGLEQYF. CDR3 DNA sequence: TGTGCCAGCAACCCGACAGGGGGTCTCGAGCAGTACTTC.

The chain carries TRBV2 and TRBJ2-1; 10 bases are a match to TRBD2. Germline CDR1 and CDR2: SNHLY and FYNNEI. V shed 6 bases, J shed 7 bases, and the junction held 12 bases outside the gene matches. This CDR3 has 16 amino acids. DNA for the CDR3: TGTGCCAGCAGGGATAGCGGGAGGTTGTCGACTAATGAGCAGTTCTTC. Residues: CASRDSGRLSTNEQFF.

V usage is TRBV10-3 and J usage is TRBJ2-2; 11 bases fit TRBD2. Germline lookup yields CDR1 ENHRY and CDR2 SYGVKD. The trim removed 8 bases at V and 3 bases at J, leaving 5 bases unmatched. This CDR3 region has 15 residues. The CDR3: CAIPIAGGDTGELFF. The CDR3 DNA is TGTGCCATCCCGATAGCGGGAGGGGACACCGGGGAGCTGTTTTTT.

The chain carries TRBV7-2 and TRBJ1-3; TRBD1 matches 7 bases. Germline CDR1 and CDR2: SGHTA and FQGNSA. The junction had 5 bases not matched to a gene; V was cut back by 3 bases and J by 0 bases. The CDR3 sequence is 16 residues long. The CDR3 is CASSFEGASSGNTIYF. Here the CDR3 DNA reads TGTGCCAGCAGCTTCGAGGGGGCAAGCTCTGGAAACACCATATATTTT.

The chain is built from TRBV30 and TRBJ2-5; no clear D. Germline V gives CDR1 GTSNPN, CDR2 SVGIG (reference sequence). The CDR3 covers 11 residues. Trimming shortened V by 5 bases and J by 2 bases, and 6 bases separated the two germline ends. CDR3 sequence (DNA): TGTGCCTGGGGTAGTCAAGAGACCCAGTACTTC. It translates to CAWGSQETQYF.

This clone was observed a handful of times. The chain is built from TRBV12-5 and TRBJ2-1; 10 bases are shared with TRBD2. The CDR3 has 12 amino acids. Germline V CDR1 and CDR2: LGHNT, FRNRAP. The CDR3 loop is CTTSGDYNEQFF. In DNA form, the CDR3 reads TGTACAACTAGCGGGGATTACAATGAGCAGTTCTTC.

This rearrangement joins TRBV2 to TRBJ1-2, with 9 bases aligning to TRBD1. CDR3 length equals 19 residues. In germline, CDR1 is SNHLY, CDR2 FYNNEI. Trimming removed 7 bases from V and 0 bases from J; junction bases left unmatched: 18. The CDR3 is CASKQIFRDRVMTNYGYTF. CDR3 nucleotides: TGTGCCAGCAAACAAATCTTCCGGGACAGGGTTATGACTAACTATGGCTACACCTTC.

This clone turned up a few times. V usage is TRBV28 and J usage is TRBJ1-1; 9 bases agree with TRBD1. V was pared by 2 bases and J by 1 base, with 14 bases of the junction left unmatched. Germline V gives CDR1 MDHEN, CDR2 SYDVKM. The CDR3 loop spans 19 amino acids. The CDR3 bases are TGTGCCAGCAGTTTAACGGGTACGGGACAGGGAGTGAGGAACACTGAAGCTTTCTTT. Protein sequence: CASSLTGTGQGVRNTEAFF.

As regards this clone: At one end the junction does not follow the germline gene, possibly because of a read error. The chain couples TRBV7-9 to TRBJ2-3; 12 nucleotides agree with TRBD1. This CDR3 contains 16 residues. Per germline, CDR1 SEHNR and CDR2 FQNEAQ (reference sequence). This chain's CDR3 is CSSSPSRDRGPDTQYF. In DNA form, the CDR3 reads TGTTCCAGCAGCCCTTCCCGGGACAGGGGGCCAGATACGCAGTATTTT.

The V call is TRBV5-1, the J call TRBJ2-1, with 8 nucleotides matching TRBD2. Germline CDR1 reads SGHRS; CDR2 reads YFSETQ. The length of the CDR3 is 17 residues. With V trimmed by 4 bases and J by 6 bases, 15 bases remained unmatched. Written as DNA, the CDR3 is TGCGCCAGCAGCCCGCCTAGCGGGTCCTCCCCCACCAATGAGCAGTTCTTC. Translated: CASSPPSGSSPTNEQFF.

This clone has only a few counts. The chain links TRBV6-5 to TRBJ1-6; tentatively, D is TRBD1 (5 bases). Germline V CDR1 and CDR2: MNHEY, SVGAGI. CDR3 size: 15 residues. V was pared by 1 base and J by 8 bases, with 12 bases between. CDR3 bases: TGTGCCAGCAGTTACTGGGGGGAAGGGGATTCACCCCTCCACTTT. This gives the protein CASSYWGEGDSPLHF.

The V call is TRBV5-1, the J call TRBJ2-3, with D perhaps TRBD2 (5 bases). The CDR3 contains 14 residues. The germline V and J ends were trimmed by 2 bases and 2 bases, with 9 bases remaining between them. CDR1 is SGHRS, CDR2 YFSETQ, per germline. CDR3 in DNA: TGCGCCAGCAGCTTCGGTCTAGCCACAGATACGCAGTATTTT. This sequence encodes CASSFGLATDTQYF.

DNA for the CDR3: TGCGCCAGCAGCCAAGAAGCGGGAGGGTACAATGAGCAGTTCTTC. Translated, it gives CASSQEAGGYNEQFF. V usage is TRBV4-1 and J usage is TRBJ2-1, with 10 bases lining up with TRBD2. This CDR3 comprises 15 residues. Germline CDR1 and CDR2: MGHRA and YSYEKL. With V trimmed by 0 bases and J by 4 bases, 0 bases remained unmatched.

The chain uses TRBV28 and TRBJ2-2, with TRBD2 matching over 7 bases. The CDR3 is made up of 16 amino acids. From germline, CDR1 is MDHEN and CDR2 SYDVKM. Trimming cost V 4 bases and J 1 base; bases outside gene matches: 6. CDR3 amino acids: CASSSAGGRNTGELFF. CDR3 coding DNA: TGTGCCAGCAGTTCGGCCGGGGGGAGGAACACCGGGGAGCTGTTTTTT.

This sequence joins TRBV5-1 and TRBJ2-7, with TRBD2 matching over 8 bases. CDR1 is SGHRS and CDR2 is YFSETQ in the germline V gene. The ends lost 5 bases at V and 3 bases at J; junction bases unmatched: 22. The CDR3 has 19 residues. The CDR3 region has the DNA TGCGCCAGCAGTATGTACAGCTCCTCGGAGCGGCTAGCGGGCTACGAGCAGTACTTC. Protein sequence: CASSMYSSSERLAGYEQYF.

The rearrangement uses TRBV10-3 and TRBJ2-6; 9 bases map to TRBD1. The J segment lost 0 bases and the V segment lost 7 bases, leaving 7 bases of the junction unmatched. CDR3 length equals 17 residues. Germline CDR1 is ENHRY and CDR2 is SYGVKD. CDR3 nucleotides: TGTGCCATCACCCGGGACAGGGTGGGCTCTGGGGCCAACGTCCTGACTTTC. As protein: CAITRDRVGSGANVLTF.

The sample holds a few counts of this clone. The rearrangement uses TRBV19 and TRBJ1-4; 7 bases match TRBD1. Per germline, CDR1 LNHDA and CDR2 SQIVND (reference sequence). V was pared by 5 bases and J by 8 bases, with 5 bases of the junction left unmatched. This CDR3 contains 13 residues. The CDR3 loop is CASSSRTGEKLFF. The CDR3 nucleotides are TGTGCCAGTAGTTCCCGGACAGGAGAAAAACTGTTTTTT.

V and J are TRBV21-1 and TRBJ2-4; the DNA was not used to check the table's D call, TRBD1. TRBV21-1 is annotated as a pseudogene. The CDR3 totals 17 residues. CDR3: CASSYRDRNLAKNIQYF. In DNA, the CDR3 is TGTGCCAGCAGCTACCGGGACAGAAATCTAGCCAAAAACATTCAGTACTTC.

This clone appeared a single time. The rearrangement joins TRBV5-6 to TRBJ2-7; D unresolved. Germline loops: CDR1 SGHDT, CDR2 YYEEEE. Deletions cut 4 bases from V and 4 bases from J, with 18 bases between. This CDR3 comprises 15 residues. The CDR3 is CASSGVVSATYEQYF. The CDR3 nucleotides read TGTGCCAGCAGCGGCGTAGTGAGCGCCACTTACGAGCAGTACTTC. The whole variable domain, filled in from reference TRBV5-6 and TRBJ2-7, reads DAGVTQSPTHLIKTRGQQVTLRCSPKSGHDTVSWYQQALGQGPQFIFQYYEEEERQRGNFPDRFSGHQFPNYSSELNVNALLLGDSALYLCASSGVVSATYEQYFGPGTRLTVT.

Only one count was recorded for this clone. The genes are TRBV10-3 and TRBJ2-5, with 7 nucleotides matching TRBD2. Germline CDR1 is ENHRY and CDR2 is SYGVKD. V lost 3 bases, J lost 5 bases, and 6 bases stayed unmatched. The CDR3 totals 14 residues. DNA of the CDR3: TGTGCCATCAGTGAAAATTTGGGGGGGGAGACCCAGTACTTC. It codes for CAISENLGGETQYF.